These 5 T cell receptor beta chains were all obtained from the same sample, sequenced in a study of blood T cell repertoires in COVID-19. The repertoire was sequenced with immunoSEQ multiplex PCR; TCRdb's copy has only in-frame clones and lacks some. The data show under 35,000 clones, with roughly 86% seen just once and less than 55% held by the top ten. The sample was peripheral blood. Receptor source: a human donor in a cohort sampled during active COVID-19.

This chain uses TRBV7-3 with TRBJ1-2; 8 positions agree with TRBD1. CDR1 and CDR2 from the germline V gene are SGHTA and FQGTGA. The J segment lost 6 bases and the V segment lost 5 bases, leaving 5 bases of the junction unmatched. CDR3 length equals 13 residues. CDR3 nucleotide sequence: TGTGCCAGCAGCAGGGACAGGTCGGATGGCTACACCTTC. This codes for CASSRDRSDGYTF.

V gene TRBV18 combines with J gene TRBJ2-1; D not resolved. V gave up 0 bases and J gave up 8 bases, with 11 bases separating them. Germline lookup yields CDR1 KGHSH and CDR2 LQKENI. This CDR3 has 14 amino acids. The DNA of the CDR3 is TGTGCCAGCTCACCACCGGCCAGGTTTGATGAGCAGTTCTTC. It translates to CASSPPARFDEQFF. Full variable domain (missing parts from reference TRBV18 and TRBJ2-1): NAGVMQNPRHLVRRRGQEARLRCSPMKGHSHVYWYRQLPEEGLKFMVYLQKENIIDESGMPKERFSAEFPKEGPSILRIQQVVRGDSAAYFCASSPPARFDEQFFGPGTRLTVL.

V usage is TRBV24-1 and J usage is TRBJ2-5; 9 bases match TRBD1. The CDR3 has 15 residues. The germline V gene encodes CDR1 KGHDR and CDR2 SFDVKD. Losses at the gene ends were 3 bases for V and 4 bases for J; bases not matched to a gene: 5. This CDR3 is CATSDMGQGGETQYF. CDR3 nucleotide sequence: TGTGCCACCAGTGATATGGGACAGGGCGGAGAGACCCAGTACTTC.

The V call is TRBV4-1, the J call TRBJ1-5, with 9 bases lining up with TRBD1. V was pared by 2 bases and J by 1 base, with 6 bases of the junction left unmatched. The germline CDR1 and CDR2 sequences are MGHRA and YSYEKL. This CDR3 comprises 17 residues. The CDR3 DNA sequence: TGCGCCAGCAGCCAACGGGGACAGGGAAGGAGCAATCAGCCCCAGCATTTT. Amino acid sequence: CASSQRGQGRSNQPQHF.

The chain joins TRBV19 to TRBJ2-4; 9 bases match TRBD1. CDR1 LNHDA and CDR2 SQIVND come from the germline V gene (reference sequence). The CDR3 runs to 15 residues. The V and J ends lost 3 bases and 9 bases, in that order; junction bases with no gene match: 9. This CDR3 reads CASSMRPGQGGIQYF. The CDR3 DNA follows: TGTGCCAGTAGTATGCGACCGGGACAGGGAGGCATTCAGTACTTC.